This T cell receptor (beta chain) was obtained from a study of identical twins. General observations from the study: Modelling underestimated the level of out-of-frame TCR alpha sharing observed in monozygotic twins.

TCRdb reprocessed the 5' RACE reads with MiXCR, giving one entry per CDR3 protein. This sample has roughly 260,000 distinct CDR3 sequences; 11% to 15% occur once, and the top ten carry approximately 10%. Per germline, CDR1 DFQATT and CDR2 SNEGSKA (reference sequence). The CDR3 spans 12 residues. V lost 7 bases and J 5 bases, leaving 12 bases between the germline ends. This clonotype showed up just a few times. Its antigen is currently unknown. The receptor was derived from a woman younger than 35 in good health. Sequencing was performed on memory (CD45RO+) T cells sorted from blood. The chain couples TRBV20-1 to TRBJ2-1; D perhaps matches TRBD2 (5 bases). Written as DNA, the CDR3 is TGCAGTGGAGGGCTAGGAGACAATGAGCAGTTCTTC. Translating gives CSGGLGDNEQFF.